Presented here are 6 T cell receptor beta chains from one specimen sequenced in a study of cytomegalovirus exposure and HLA in healthy donors. With 60 Vbeta and 13 Jbeta primers, the PCR was carried out. Method: immunoSEQ multiplex PCR; TCRdb's copy keeps in-frame clones and lacks some. The sample lists about 130,000 clones, 74% seen once, with less than 4% in the top ten. Source material: PBMCs. The source of these receptors is a man between 40 and 49 years old in good health and CMV-seropositive.

The gene calls are TRBV9 and TRBJ1-1; 8 positions agree with TRBD1. The CDR3 length is 16 residues. Germline CDR1 SGDLS, CDR2 YYNGEE. With V trimmed by 0 bases and J by 1 base, 5 bases remained unmatched. The CDR3, as DNA: TGTGCCAGCAGCGTAGGGACAGGGCCCCCGAACACTGAAGCTTTCTTT. Protein sequence: CASSVGTGPPNTEAFF. The variable domain in full, completed from reference TRBV9 and TRBJ1-1, reads DSGVTQTPKHLITATGQRVTLRCSPRSGDLSVYWYQQSLDQGLQFLIQYYNGEERAKGNILERFSAQQFPDLHSELNLSSLELGDSALYFCASSVGTGPPNTEAFFGQGTRLTVV.

Only a few counts were recorded for this clone. This chain links TRBV7-9 with TRBJ1-2, with 10 bases matching TRBD1. The CDR3 extends over 17 amino acids. V shed 0 bases and J 4 bases; nucleotides not matched to a gene: 8. Germline values: CDR1 SEHNR, CDR2 FQNEAQ (reference sequence). CDR3 coding DNA: TGTGCCAGCAGCTTAGCGGGGGACAGGGGAAGAGGCTATGGCTACACCTTC. Translating gives CASSLAGDRGRGYGYTF.

The V and J genes are TRBV9 and TRBJ2-5, with 7 bases that match TRBD2. J was trimmed by 5 bases and V by 0 bases; bases with no gene match: 10. Germline CDR1 reads SGDLS; CDR2 reads YYNGEE. The CDR3 extends over 16 amino acids. The CDR3 sequence: CASSVALGLSMETQYF. CDR3 nucleotide sequence: TGTGCCAGCAGCGTAGCTCTGGGACTATCCATGGAGACCCAGTACTTC.

The chain joins TRBV2 to TRBJ2-3; D possibly corresponds to TRBD2 (5 bases). V was clipped by 5 bases and J by 5 bases, with 14 bases between them. Germline CDR1 SNHLY, CDR2 FYNNEI. This CDR3 spans 14 amino acids. The CDR3 loop is CASSRGQEEDTQYF. The CDR3 DNA sequence: TGTGCCAGCAGTCGAGGGCAGGAGGAAGATACGCAGTATTTT.

This chain connects TRBV2 to TRBJ1-1; 7 nucleotides align to TRBD1. The CDR3 runs 16 residues. With V trimmed by 4 bases and J by 7 bases, 15 bases remained unmatched. Germline CDR1 reads SNHLY; CDR2 reads FYNNEI. The CDR3 nucleotides read TGTGCCAGCAGTGCCTCGACAGGGAGATCAGGGGGTGAAGCTTTCTTT. Amino acids: CASSASTGRSGGEAFF.

This clone came up once. CDR3: CASSPNGGGSGSTEQYF. The CDR3 nucleotides read TGTGCCAGCAGCCCCAATGGCGGGGGTAGCGGGAGTACCGAGCAGTACTTC. This chain links TRBV7-2 with TRBJ2-7; 9 bases fit TRBD2. The V gene end was trimmed by 5 bases and the J gene end by 6 bases; junction bases not matched to a gene: 17. The CDR3 is 17 amino acids. The germline V gene has CDR1 SGHTA and CDR2 FQGNSA.